A single sample gave rise to the 15 T cell receptor beta chains below, sequenced in a study of beta chain features in type 1 diabetes (dated by TCRdb to 2017 to 2018). The protocol used for the library was the immunoSEQ multiplex PCR assay. The entire amount of isolated RNA was reverse transcribed using the High Capacity cDNA Reverse Transcription Kit, so the sequenced TCRB transcripts were expressed ones. The table was pulled from immuneACCESS by TCRdb, which kept in-frame rearrangements only. Such tables lose some clones; where checked, under half of the loss comes from unresolved V genes, and the rest has no known cause. This sample gives about 150,000 clones in total; less than 9.5% of them show up just once. The ten largest account for less than 0.85% of the sample. The sequenced sample consisted of central memory CD4+ T cells from blood. The receptors stem from a man aged 18 to 30 in good health.

This clone was recorded a few times. The chain combines TRBV5-4 with TRBJ2-2; D is possibly TRBD1 (6 bases). The length of the CDR3 is 15 residues. CDR1 and CDR2 from the germline V gene are SGHNT and YYREEE (reference sequence). V lost 0 bases to trimming and J lost 2 bases, with 8 bases between them. The CDR3 DNA sequence: TGTGCCAGCAGCTTGGCGGGACAAAACACCGGGGAGCTGTTTTTT. It yields the protein CASSLAGQNTGELFF.

The chain links TRBV18 to TRBJ1-1, with a tentative D call TRBD1 (5 bases). V was cut by 3 bases and J by 1 base, with 12 bases left in between. Germline lookup yields CDR1 KGHSH and CDR2 LQKENI. This CDR3 has 15 residues. CDR3 loop: CASSPTQGQNTEAFF. The DNA of the CDR3 is TGTGCCAGCTCACCTACCCAAGGACAGAACACTGAAGCTTTCTTT.

This clone was found a few times. The CDR3 loop is CASSQASGTGSDTQYF. In DNA, the CDR3 is TGTGCCAGCAGCCAAGCCTCCGGGACAGGGTCAGATACGCAGTATTTT. The chain couples TRBV4-2 to TRBJ2-3; 9 positions match TRBD1. The V and J ends lost 1 base and 4 bases, in that order; junction bases with no gene match: 6. Germline CDR1 is LGHNA and CDR2 is YNFKEQ. The CDR3 runs to 16 residues.

The chain is built from TRBV28 and TRBJ2-2, with 9 bases identical to TRBD1. Germline V gene lookup returns CDR1 MDHEN and CDR2 SYDVKM. J was trimmed by 6 bases and V by 6 bases; bases with no gene match: 8. The CDR3 covers 15 residues. Here the CDR3 reads CASSPGTGYSGELFF. Written as DNA, the CDR3 is TGTGCCAGCAGCCCCGGGACAGGGTATTCCGGGGAGCTGTTTTTT.

This sequence joins TRBV27 and TRBJ1-5, with D tentatively TRBD1 (6 bases). From germline, CDR1 is MNHEY and CDR2 SMNVEV (reference sequence). With 4 bases removed from V and 0 bases from J, the gap between germline ends came to 19 bases. The CDR3 contains 18 residues. CDR3 protein: CASSSTARGAFSNQPQHF. The CDR3 nucleotides are TGTGCCAGCAGTTCGACTGCCAGGGGAGCCTTTAGCAATCAGCCCCAGCATTTT.

The V and J genes are TRBV6-6 and TRBJ1-2, with 9 bases fitting TRBD1. Per the germline V gene, CDR1 is MNHNY and CDR2 is SVGAGI (reference sequence). The V gene end was trimmed by 6 bases and the J gene end by 7 bases; junction bases not matched to a gene: 15. CDR3 length equals 16 residues. The CDR3 DNA sequence: TGTGCCAGCAGGGGTAGAACAGGGGGCGCATCTAGTGGCTACACCTTC. Amino acid sequence: CASRGRTGGASSGYTF.

This rearrangement joins TRBV5-5 to TRBJ1-5; D remains ambiguous. Germline-derived CDR1 and CDR2 are SGHKS and YYEKEE (reference sequence). Deletions cut 4 bases from V and 3 bases from J, with 8 bases between. This CDR3 comprises 13 residues. The CDR3 coding sequence is TGTGCCAGCAGCACACAAGTCAATCAGCCCCAGCATTTT. This codes for CASSTQVNQPQHF.

The V gene is TRBV9, the J gene TRBJ2-3; the D gene is possibly TRBD2 (5 bases). The CDR3 contains 16 residues. Per the germline V gene, CDR1 is SGDLS and CDR2 is YYNGEE. V was shortened by 0 bases and J by 2 bases, with 13 bases between the two germline ends. CDR3 nucleotides: TGTGCCAGCAGCGTAGGGAGTAGCGATTCCACAGATACGCAGTATTTT. Residues: CASSVGSSDSTDTQYF. Full variable domain (outside the CDR3, taken from reference TRBV9 and TRBJ2-3): DSGVTQTPKHLITATGQRVTLRCSPRSGDLSVYWYQQSLDQGLQFLIQYYNGEERAKGNILERFSAQQFPDLHSELNLSSLELGDSALYFCASSVGSSDSTDTQYFGPGTRLTVL.

This clone was seen a few times. The chain couples TRBV28 to TRBJ2-1; 8 nucleotides line up with TRBD1. The CDR3 consists of 17 residues. Per germline, CDR1 MDHEN and CDR2 SYDVKM. J lost 6 bases, V lost 8 bases, and 18 bases had no gene match. The CDR3 nucleotides read TGTGCCAGCGGTACCACTCCAGGACAGGGACGGGGCAATGAGCAGTTCTTC. Protein: CASGTTPGQGRGNEQFF.

This clone was detected many times. The rearrangement links TRBV4-2 to TRBJ2-7; 10 nucleotides align to TRBD1. Germline loops: CDR1 LGHNA, CDR2 YNFKEQ. Trimming took 3 bases from V and 3 from J; bases not matched to a gene: 2. The CDR3 contains 14 residues. As DNA, the CDR3 is TGTGCCAGCAGCCAGGGGACAGGGGACTACGAGCAGTACTTC. This gives the protein CASSQGTGDYEQYF.

This clone was detected only a few times. The gene calls are TRBV6-6 and TRBJ2-7; a weak D match, TRBD2 (6 bases). V was cut by 6 bases and J by 2 bases, with 11 bases left in between. The CDR3 contains 13 residues. CDR1 and CDR2 (germline): MNHNY, SVGAGI (reference sequence). The CDR3 DNA sequence: TGTGCCAGCAGGAGGGACTCCACCTACGAGCAGTACTTC. As protein: CASRRDSTYEQYF.

Of note for this clone: The same CDR3 can be traced to other DNA sequences in this sample. This chain links TRBV7-9 with TRBJ1-5; 11 bases are shared with TRBD1. Unmatched junction bases numbered 2, after V lost 4 bases and J lost 0 bases. Germline CDR1 reads SEHNR; CDR2 reads FQNEAQ (reference sequence). CDR3 length: 16 amino acids. The chain's CDR3 is CASSSGQGDSNQPQHF. Here the CDR3 DNA reads TGTGCCAGCAGCTCGGGACAGGGGGATAGCAATCAGCCCCAGCATTTT.

The CDR3 coding sequence is TGTGCCAGCAGTACAGGGGGCCTGAATGAAAAACTGTTTTTT. Protein sequence: CASSTGGLNEKLFF. The V and J genes are TRBV28 and TRBJ1-4; 9 nucleotides line up with TRBD1. The trim removed 5 bases at V and 5 bases at J, leaving 3 bases unmatched. This CDR3 contains 14 residues. Germline V lookup: CDR1 MDHEN, CDR2 SYDVKM.

This clone has a handful of counts. Additional DNA sequences in this sample encode the identical CDR3. The chain combines TRBV18 with TRBJ2-7, with TRBD1 as a possible D gene (6 bases). The CDR3 is made up of 13 amino acids. V dropped 3 bases and J dropped 1 base, with 7 bases sitting between them. From germline, CDR1 is KGHSH and CDR2 LQKENI. The CDR3 DNA sequence: TGTGCCAGCTCACCGGACAGTTCCTACGAGCAGTACTTC. Protein sequence: CASSPDSSYEQYF.

This clone showed up just a few times. The J gene is TRBJ2-5, the V gene TRBV30; weak D call: TRBD2 (6 bases). The CDR3 contains 13 residues. V lost 1 base and J lost 0, with 6 bases in between. Germline assignment: CDR1 GTSNPN and CDR2 SVGIG (reference sequence). CDR3 region: CAWSGGNQETQYF. CDR3 in DNA: TGTGCCTGGAGTGGCGGGAACCAAGAGACCCAGTACTTC.